These 21 T cell receptor beta chains were all obtained from the same sample, sequenced in a study of blood T cells in healthy people across ages. A sample-barcoded 5' primer and a J-beta primer mix were used in a second PCR of roughly 7 to 12 cycles. TCRdb ran MiXCR on the 5' RACE reads and lists one entry per CDR3 protein. The data hold roughly 500,000 distinct CDR3 sequences, with about 26% observed a single time. The sample consisted of blood. The receptor source for this set is a woman aged 65 to 85 in good health.

This clonotype has just a few counts. CDR3 amino acids: CASSQAHPGGRGDGYTF. CDR3 bases: TGTGCCAGCAGCCAAGCCCACCCAGGGGGCAGAGGGGATGGCTACACCTTC. J is TRBJ1-2 and V is TRBV4-2; 8 bases fit TRBD1. Germline V CDR1 and CDR2: LGHNA, YNFKEQ. This CDR3 comprises 17 residues. V was clipped by 1 base and J by 6 bases; unmatched bases: 13.

The J gene is TRBJ2-7, the V gene TRBV2; D is unclear. CDR1 and CDR2 (germline): SNHLY, FYNNEI. The ends were cut back, 5 bases at V and 6 bases at J, with 11 bases in the middle. CDR3 size: 12 residues. CDR3 amino acids: CASSNSQREQYF. As DNA, the CDR3 is TGTGCCAGCAGTAATTCGCAGCGCGAGCAGTACTTC.

This clonotype occurred a few times. The V call is TRBV7-2, the J call TRBJ2-4, with D unresolved. The CDR3 is 15 residues long. In germline, CDR1 is SGHTA, CDR2 FQGNSA. V was trimmed by 0 bases and J by 2 bases, leaving 8 bases between them. CDR3 amino acids: CASSLAFDPKNIQYF. For the CDR3, the DNA is TGTGCCAGCAGCTTAGCGTTTGACCCCAAAAACATTCAGTACTTC.

The gene calls are TRBV5-1 and TRBJ2-4; TRBD1 matches at 8 bases. The CDR3 is 13 amino acids. Germline V CDR1 and CDR2: SGHRS, YFSETQ. V lost 4 bases to trimming and J lost 8 bases; unmatched junction nucleotides: 5. The CDR3 bases are TGCGCCAGCAGCGAACAGGGGGAGGACATTCAGTACTTC. Amino acids: CASSEQGEDIQYF.

With respect to this clonotype: The junction differs from germline at one of its ends, possibly a read error. This chain joins TRBV24-1 and TRBJ1-2, with a weak D call TRBD1 (5 bases). Germline V gene data show CDR1 as KGHDR and CDR2 as SFDVKD. CDR3 length: 15 amino acids. CDR3 loop: CATNDAGPTIYGYTF. In DNA, the CDR3 is TGTGCCACCAATGATGCGGGACCGACGATCTATGGCTACACCTTC.

This clonotype has more than one count but fewer than ten. The junction does not match germline at one end; this may be a read error. This rearrangement joins TRBV14 to TRBJ1-1; no definite D call. The germline CDR1 and CDR2 sequences are SGHDN and FVKESK. The CDR3 contains 14 residues. The CDR3 protein is CASSQGDWSTEALF. In nucleotides, the CDR3 is TGTGCCAGCAGCCAGGGCGACTGGTCAACTGAAGCTCTCTTT.

A single count supports this clonotype. The CDR3 DNA reads as TGCGCCAGCTACTACGGGGGGTCTGATACGCAGTATTTT. Translation gives CASYYGGSDTQYF. V is TRBV5-1 and J is TRBJ2-3; TRBD2 agrees at 7 bases. The CDR3 runs to 13 residues. V shed 7 bases, J shed 6 bases, and the junction held 8 bases outside the gene matches. From germline, CDR1 is SGHRS and CDR2 YFSETQ.

This rearrangement joins TRBV15 to TRBJ2-3; D unresolved. The V and J ends lost 0 bases and 1 base respectively, with 17 bases between them. The CDR3 totals 18 residues. Germline CDR1 reads LNHNV; CDR2 reads YYDKDF (reference sequence). In DNA form, the CDR3 reads TGTGCCACCAGCAGAGATTATATTGAAATCAGCGGCACAGATACGCAGTATTTT. Its translation: CATSRDYIEISGTDTQYF.

The chain joins TRBV11-3 to TRBJ2-1; D ambiguous. The V gene lost 6 bases and the J gene lost 0 bases, with 6 bases spanning the gap. The germline gives CDR1 SGHNT, CDR2 YENEEA. The CDR3 consists of 13 residues. The CDR3 bases are TGTGCCAGCAGGTCCAGCTCCTACAATGAGCAGTTCTTC. Translation: CASRSSSYNEQFF.

This clonotype was observed a handful of times. Being one base from a much bigger clone, this may be a read error. The J gene is TRBJ1-2, the V gene TRBV20-1; D gene ambiguous. Germline CDR1 DFQATT, CDR2 SNEGSKA (reference sequence). The CDR3 loop spans 11 amino acids. The CDR3 loop reads CSASKVSGYAF. The CDR3 bases are TGCAGTGCTAGTAAGGTCAGCGGCTACGCCTTC.

The chain recombines TRBV20-1 with TRBJ2-1; perhaps TRBD1 as D (6 bases). This CDR3 is 12 amino acids long. The V end was cut by 5 bases, the J end by 9 bases, with 14 bases between. CDR1 DFQATT and CDR2 SNEGSKA come from the germline V gene (reference sequence). The CDR3 loop is CSAGPGGPEQFF. The CDR3 region has the DNA TGCAGTGCTGGTCCTGGGGGCCCTGAGCAGTTCTTC.

This clonotype has at least ten counts. The chain recombines TRBV5-1 with TRBJ1-1, with TRBD1 matching over 7 bases. CDR1 is SGHRS and CDR2 is YFSETQ in the germline V gene. This CDR3 spans 14 amino acids. V was clipped by 2 bases and J by 5 bases; unmatched bases: 6. CDR3 region: CASSLQGRLTEAFF. CDR3 in DNA: TGCGCCAGCAGCTTACAGGGGCGGTTGACTGAAGCTTTCTTT. The full variable domain, in which reference TRBV5-1 and TRBJ1-1 provide the parts outside the CDR3, is KAGVTQTPRYLIKTRGQQVTLSCSPISGHRSVSWYQQTPGQGLQFLFEYFSETQRNKGNFPGRFSGRQFSNSRSEMNVSTLELGDSALYLCASSLQGRLTEAFFGQGTRLTVV.

This clonotype was observed a handful of times. CDR3: CASSLEGTGNYGYTF. CDR3 DNA: TGTGCCAGCAGCTTAGAGGGGACAGGGAACTATGGCTACACCTTC. This chain connects TRBV11-2 to TRBJ1-2; 9 positions agree with TRBD1. The CDR3 has 15 amino acids. Looked up from germline, CDR1 is SGHAT and CDR2 is FQNNGV. J gave up 2 bases and V 0 bases, and 1 base lay outside the gene matches.

Concerning this clonotype: Being one base from a much bigger clone, this may be a read error. The CDR3 DNA sequence: TGTGCCAGCAGCTACAACGACAGGGGCCATTACGAGCAGTACTTC. Amino acids: CASSYNDRGHYEQYF. The gene calls are TRBV7-2 and TRBJ2-7, with TRBD1 matching 8 bases. The CDR3 sequence is 15 residues long. Germline lookup yields CDR1 SGHTA and CDR2 FQGNSA. V lost 4 bases to trimming and J lost 4 bases; unmatched junction nucleotides: 9.

The chain uses TRBV20-1 and TRBJ2-5; 16 bases are a match to TRBD2. Germline loops: CDR1 DFQATT, CDR2 SNEGSKA (reference sequence). The junction had 3 bases not matched to a gene; V was cut back by 6 bases and J by 5 bases. CDR3 size: 14 residues. The CDR3 loop reads CSAWGLAGGETQYF. The CDR3 DNA follows: TGCAGTGCATGGGGACTAGCGGGGGGGGAGACCCAGTACTTC.

V gene TRBV20-1 combines with J gene TRBJ2-7; TRBD1 matches at 8 bases. V trimming: 6 bases; J trimming: 6 bases; junction bases outside the gene matches: 7. Per the germline V gene, CDR1 is DFQATT and CDR2 is SNEGSKA (reference sequence). The CDR3 length is 12 residues. The CDR3 coding sequence is TGCAGTGCCACAGGACAGGGAGGCGAGCAGTACTTC. This translates into CSATGQGGEQYF.

This clonotype appeared a single time. The J gene is TRBJ1-1, the V gene TRBV12-3 or TRBV12-4; D ambiguous. The V and J ends lost 2 bases and 6 bases respectively, with 13 bases between them. The CDR3 runs 14 residues. The CDR3 region is CASSLNHIRAEAFF. The CDR3 DNA reads as TGTGCCAGCAGTTTAAACCACATAAGAGCTGAAGCTTTCTTT.

The table lists this clonotype with a few counts. This chain uses TRBV29-1 with TRBJ1-5, with D tentatively TRBD1 (6 bases). Per germline, CDR1 SQVTM and CDR2 ANQGSEA. The CDR3 sequence is 13 residues long. The V gene lost 6 bases and the J gene lost 5 bases, with 14 bases spanning the gap. As DNA, the CDR3 is TGCAGCGTACTACAGGGAGACGATCAGCCCCAGCATTTT. It yields the protein CSVLQGDDQPQHF.

The rearrangement links TRBV25-1 to TRBJ2-5, with D perhaps matching TRBD1 (6 bases). V shed 3 bases and J shed 6 bases, with 17 bases lying between them. Germline loops: CDR1 MGHDK, CDR2 SYGVNS. This CDR3 is built from 15 residues. In DNA form, the CDR3 reads TGTGCCAGCAGTGACCCACAGGGAACTAGACAGACCCAGTACTTC. Translation: CASSDPQGTRQTQYF.

This clonotype showed up just a few times. This chain joins TRBV19 and TRBJ2-2, with D possibly being TRBD1 (6 bases). Germline assignment: CDR1 LNHDA and CDR2 SQIVND (reference sequence). CDR3 length: 14 amino acids. V gave up 4 bases and J gave up 3 bases, with 9 bases separating them. The CDR3 DNA follows: TGTGCCAGTAGTAAAGGGGGACACACCGGGGAGCTGTTTTTT. It yields the protein CASSKGGHTGELFF.

This clonotype has a handful of counts. The chain links TRBV20-1 to TRBJ2-3; 8 bases fit TRBD2. The germline CDR1 and CDR2 sequences are DFQATT and SNEGSKA (reference sequence). The CDR3 has 14 amino acids. The J segment lost 6 bases and the V segment lost 1 base, leaving 6 bases of the junction unmatched. In DNA form, the CDR3 reads TGCAGTGCTAGAGCGGGGGTAGCGGGGGATACGCAGTATTTT. Its translation is CSARAGVAGDTQYF.